This passage covers 15 T cell receptor beta chains from one sample sequenced in a study of blood T cells in healthy people across ages. For the second PCR, which ran for about 6 to 11 cycles, a sample-barcoded 5' primer and a J-beta primer mix were used. TCRdb processed the 5' RACE reads anew with MiXCR; each CDR3 protein has one entry. Altogether hundreds of thousands of distinct CDR3 sequences are present, under 45% being singletons, with the ten largest covering roughly 19%. The sequencing input was blood. These TCRs come from a man in his fifties or sixties in good health.

This clonotype was seen more than once but under ten times. The chain recombines TRBV4-1 with TRBJ1-6; D gene unclear. The CDR3 has 12 residues. Looked up from germline, CDR1 is MGHRA and CDR2 is YSYEKL. With 5 bases removed from V and 6 bases from J, the gap between germline ends came to 5 bases. CDR3 sequence reads: CASSTSNSPLHF. CDR3 nucleotide sequence: TGCGCCAGCAGCACCTCTAATTCACCCCTCCACTTT.

The gene calls are TRBV24-1 and TRBJ1-2, with TRBD1 identical over 8 bases. Germline values: CDR1 KGHDR, CDR2 SFDVKD. V was clipped by 3 bases and J by 8 bases; unmatched bases: 7. This CDR3 spans 14 amino acids. Written as DNA, the CDR3 is TGTGCCACCAGTGATCAGGACAGGGATGAGGGCTACACCTTC. Amino acids: CATSDQDRDEGYTF.

V and J are TRBV29-1 and TRBJ2-3; D is possibly TRBD2 (6 bases). Trimming removed 4 bases from V and 0 bases from J, with 14 bases in between. This CDR3 region has 15 residues. CDR1 is SQVTM and CDR2 is ANQGSEA in the germline V gene. CDR3 bases: TGCAGCGTTGGCTCCCAGCGGGCGAGCACAGATACGCAGTATTTT. Protein sequence: CSVGSQRASTDTQYF.

The chain recombines TRBV7-9 with TRBJ2-5; 8 bases agree with TRBD2. The germline V gene has CDR1 SEHNR and CDR2 FQNEAQ (reference sequence). This CDR3 comprises 14 residues. The junction had 4 bases not matched to a gene; V was cut back by 2 bases and J by 5 bases. This CDR3 is CASSLRERGETQYF. The CDR3 DNA reads as TGTGCCAGCAGCTTAAGGGAGCGGGGGGAGACCCAGTACTTC.

This chain links TRBV5-5 with TRBJ2-7, with D unclear. The germline V gene has CDR1 SGHKS and CDR2 YYEKEE (reference sequence). Trimming shortened V by 4 bases and J by 2 bases, and 16 bases separated the two germline ends. There are 15 residues in the CDR3. In DNA form, the CDR3 reads TGTGCCAGCAGCGCCGGGTGGTCCATAACCTACGAGCAGTACTTC. This translates into CASSAGWSITYEQYF.

The chain combines TRBV20-1 with TRBJ2-1; 7 bases match TRBD1. With 1 base clipped from V and 6 bases from J, the junction kept 9 bases outside the gene matches. CDR1 and CDR2 (germline): DFQATT, SNEGSKA (reference sequence). CDR3 length equals 15 residues. The CDR3 here is CSARGLDRQVNEQFF. DNA for the CDR3: TGCAGTGCTAGAGGTCTGGACAGGCAGGTCAATGAGCAGTTCTTC.

CDR3 protein: CASGQSGGDYNEQYF. The DNA for the CDR3 is TGCGCCAGCGGACAGAGCGGGGGGGATTACAATGAGCAGTACTTC. J is TRBJ2-1 and V is TRBV4-1; 10 nucleotides match TRBD2. The J call may not be correct, given that the DNA end is closer to TRBJ2-7. Germline loops: CDR1 MGHRA, CDR2 YSYEKL. The CDR3 totals 15 residues.

This clonotype was observed a handful of times. The chain has TRBV29-1 and TRBJ1-5; perhaps TRBD1 as D (5 bases). Between the trimmed V and J ends, which lost 6 bases and 0 bases, there was a span of 9 bases. The CDR3 has 13 residues. Germline values: CDR1 SQVTM, CDR2 ANQGSEA. CDR3 protein: CSVRDSSNQPQHF. CDR3 nucleotides: TGCAGCGTCCGAGACAGTAGCAATCAGCCCCAGCATTTT.

The V gene is TRBV20-1, the J gene TRBJ2-7; possible D gene TRBD2, 7 bases. The CDR3 length is 15 residues. The germline V and J ends were trimmed by 7 bases and 0 bases, with 19 bases remaining between them. CDR1 is DFQATT and CDR2 is SNEGSKA in the germline V gene (reference sequence). CDR3 bases: TGCAGTGTCCTTAGGGGGGAGGGAGCCTCCTACGAGCAGTACTTC. The encoded protein is CSVLRGEGASYEQYF.

This clonotype was seen a few times. The genes are TRBV9 and TRBJ2-5; the D call may be TRBD1 or TRBD2 (5 bases each). The V end was cut by 6 bases, the J end by 4 bases, with 10 bases between. There are 12 residues in the CDR3. Germline-derived CDR1 and CDR2 are SGDLS and YYNGEE. The CDR3 sequence is CASNRGGETQYF. CDR3 bases: TGTGCCAGCAACCGGGGCGGAGAGACCCAGTACTTC.

The chain combines TRBV7-3 with TRBJ2-2; perhaps TRBD1 as D (6 bases). CDR1 and CDR2 (germline): SGHTA, FQGTGA. Trimming shortened V by 5 bases and J by 8 bases, and 9 bases separated the two germline ends. CDR3 size: 12 residues. This CDR3 reads CASSNREGELFF. The CDR3 DNA sequence: TGTGCCAGCAGCAACAGGGAAGGGGAGCTGTTTTTT.

At least ten counts were recorded for this clonotype. The chain joins TRBV29-1 to TRBJ2-3; possible D gene TRBD1, 5 bases. CDR1 is SQVTM, CDR2 ANQGSEA, per germline. V was cut by 5 bases and J by 5 bases, with 11 bases left in between. The CDR3 sequence is 12 residues long. The CDR3 DNA follows: TGCAGCGTTACAGGAGCCCAAGATACGCAGTATTTT. Translation: CSVTGAQDTQYF.

This clonotype was observed a handful of times. Mismatch with germline at one junction end may stem from a read error. This sequence joins TRBV12-3 or TRBV12-4 and TRBJ1-1, with unresolved D. This CDR3 has 11 residues. The CDR3 DNA reads TGTGCCAGCAGTTTTTCCCTGGAAGTTTTCTTT. Translation: CASSFSLEVFF.

This chain's CDR3 is CASRGLSSYNEQFF. DNA for the CDR3: TGTGCCAGCCGGGGGCTAAGCTCCTACAATGAGCAGTTCTTC. This sequence joins TRBV6-1 and TRBJ2-1, with D perhaps matching TRBD1 or TRBD2 (6 bases each). CDR3 length: 14 amino acids. CDR1 is MNHNS, CDR2 SASEGT, per germline. V was pared by 8 bases and J by 0 bases, with 11 bases between.

This clonotype was recorded at least ten times. The V call is TRBV10-3, the J call TRBJ2-7; 11 positions agree with TRBD2. The DNA end is a closer match to TRBJ2-5, so the J assignment may be wrong. Germline V gene sequence: CDR1 ENHRY, CDR2 SYGVKD. CDR3 size: 13 residues. For the CDR3, the DNA is TGTGCCATCATGCCCCTAGCGGGGGGGACCCAGTACTTC. Translating it yields CAIMPLAGGTQYF.